This T cell receptor beta chain was sequenced for a study of T-cell reconstitution after alpha-beta-depleted transplantation in children. General study findings and limits: High day-60 TCRbeta diversity in some patients came from surviving recipient T cells and thymic progenitors. Alpha-beta T cells present about two months after transplant were reported to originate from several hundred expanded graft clones. A year had passed since transplant, and T-cell counts and diversity by then came mostly from newly produced T cells.

TCRbeta library construction was performed incorporating unique molecular identifiers. One entry per CDR3 protein, called by TCRdb with MiXCR from the PCR reads. The sample lists roughly 400,000 distinct CDR3 sequences, approximately 42% occurring once. The germline V gene encodes CDR1 SQVTM and CDR2 ANQGSEA. This CDR3 is built from 11 residues. V lost 6 bases and J lost 5, with 11 bases in between. This clonotype came up a few times. Its specificity is not known. The sequence came from a girl aged 2 to 9 with aplastic anemia, due to receive a stem cell transplant. The specimen was PBMCs, collected before TCRalphabeta/CD19-depleted stem cell transplant. The chain recombines TRBV29-1 with TRBJ2-7, with D possibly being TRBD1 (5 bases). The DNA for the CDR3 is TGCAGCGTCCGGCAGGGAAACGAGCAGTACTTC. Translating it yields CSVRQGNEQYF.